The T cell receptor beta chain under discussion was sequenced for a study of T cell repertoires in cytomegalovirus infection. In this sample, this clonotype turned up a few times. TCRdb analysed the reads with MiXCR anew, one entry per CDR3 protein. The table has 300,000 to 400,000 distinct CDR3 sequences, approximately 18% seen once. The source material was PBMCs. The TCR originated in a human donor in good health (CMV status not recorded). Some clones in this sample may be carry-over from other donors' samples.

Written as DNA, the CDR3 is TGTGCTAGTGGTTTGTTCGGGGAAAGCTCCTACAATGAGCAGTTCTTC. Amino acids: CASGLFGESSYNEQFF. The J gene is TRBJ2-1, the V gene TRBV12-5, with D tentatively TRBD2 (5 bases). The V end lost 2 bases, the J end lost 0 bases, and 11 bases lay between the germline ends. CDR3 size: 16 residues. CDR1 and CDR2 (germline): LGHNT, FRNRAP.